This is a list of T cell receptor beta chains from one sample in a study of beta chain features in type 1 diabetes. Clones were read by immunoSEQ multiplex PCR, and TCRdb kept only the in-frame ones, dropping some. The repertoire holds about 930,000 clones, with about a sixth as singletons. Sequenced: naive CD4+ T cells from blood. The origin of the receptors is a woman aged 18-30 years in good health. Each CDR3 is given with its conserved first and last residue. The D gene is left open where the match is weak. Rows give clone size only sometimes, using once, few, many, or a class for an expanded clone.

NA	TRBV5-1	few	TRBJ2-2	TGCGCCAGCAGCTCCGCGGTGACAGTAAACACCGGGGAGCTGTTTTTT	CASSSAVTVNTGELFF
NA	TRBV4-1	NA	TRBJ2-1	TGCGCCAGCAGCCAAGATCGGGGGAACTATTATGAGCAGTTCTTC	CASSQDRGNYYEQFF
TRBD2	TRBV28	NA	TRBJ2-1	TGTGCCAGCGGGGGACTACGCAATGAGCAGTTCTTC	CASGGLRNEQFF
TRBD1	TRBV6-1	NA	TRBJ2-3	TGTGCCAGCAGTGCGGGACAGATCACAGATACGCAGTATTTT	CASSAGQITDTQYF
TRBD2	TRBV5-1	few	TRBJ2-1	TGCGCCAGCAGCTCCCTAGCGGGAGGTGTGTACAATGAGCAGTTCTTC	CASSSLAGGVYNEQFF
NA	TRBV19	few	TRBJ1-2	TGTGCCAGTAGCCCTGACAGCTATGGCTACACCTTC	CASSPDSYGYTF
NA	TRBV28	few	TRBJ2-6	TGTGCCAGCAGTTTTGTACGCACAGGGAAACCTGGGGCCAACGTCCTGACTTTC	CASSFVRTGKPGANVLTF
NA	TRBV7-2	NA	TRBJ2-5	TGTGCCAGCAGCTTTGACAGCTGGGAAGAGACCCAGTACTTC	CASSFDSWEETQYF
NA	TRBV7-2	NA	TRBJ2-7	TGTGCCAGCAGCTTAATCTTTAATTCCTACGAGCAGTACTTC	CASSLIFNSYEQYF
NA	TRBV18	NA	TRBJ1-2	TGTGCCAGCTCACCACCGGGAGGAGACGCCTACACCTTC	CASSPPGGDAYTF
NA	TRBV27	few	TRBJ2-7	TGTGCCAGCAGTTCCCGGACAGGGGGAGGATATAGACTAGCGGGTAACGAGCAGTACTTC	CASSSRTGGGYRLAGNEQYF
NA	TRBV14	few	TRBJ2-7	TGTGCCAGCAGCCAAGGCATTAGAAGTACTTATGGCAAGCAGTACTTC	CASSQGIRSTYGKQYF
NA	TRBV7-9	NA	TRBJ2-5	TGTGCCAGCAGCTTAATGGGACGTGAAGGGGAGACCCAGTACTTC	CASSLMGREGETQYF
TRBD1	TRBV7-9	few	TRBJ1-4	TGTGCCAGCAGCCCCGGGACAGGGGCAAACATCGGAGAAAAACTGTTTTTT	CASSPGTGANIGEKLFF
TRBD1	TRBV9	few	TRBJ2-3	TGTGCCAGCAGCGTAGCGGGACAGGAAACGGATACGCAGTATTTT	CASSVAGQETDTQYF
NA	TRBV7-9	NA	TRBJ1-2	TGTGCCAGCCTTCAAACTAGCCCCGGGACGGTGTATGGCTACACCTTC	CASLQTSPGTVYGYTF
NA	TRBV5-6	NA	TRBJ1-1	TGTGCCAGCAACAGTTACGGCACTGAAGCTTTCTTT	CASNSYGTEAFF